Included here is one T cell receptor (beta chain) sequence, with context. The antigen is unknown. The data were obtained in a study of Ad26.COV2.S vaccination and SARS-CoV-2 variants. Study-wide results and limits: Placebo recipients and vaccine recipients were similar in non-spike TCR breadth. Once vaccination had occurred, spike-specific CD8+ and CD4+ T cell responses reportedly showed substantial breadth. Spike-specific TCR breadth was greater in vaccine than placebo recipients.

TCRdb keeps only in-frame clones here, not all; method: immunoSEQ multiplex PCR. Of about 100,000 clones listed, about three quarters are singletons. CDR1 and CDR2 from the germline V gene are DFQATT and SNEGSKA (reference sequence). The CDR3 runs to 13 residues. The V end lost 3 bases, the J end lost 0 bases, and 6 bases lay between the germline ends. The specimen was peripheral blood, collected after recovery from COVID-19. The origin of this receptor is a human donor who had recovered from COVID-19. The gene calls are TRBV20-1 and TRBJ2-4; D is unresolved. The CDR3 DNA follows: TGCAGTGCTAGTTTCCAAGCCAAAAACATTCAGTACTTC. This encodes CSASFQAKNIQYF.